The sample holds many counts of the clone carrying this T cell receptor (beta chain). As yet, its antigen is unknown. The data were obtained in a study of response to subunit inactivated influenza vaccine. Study conclusions and caveats: Researchers suggested that each seasonal influenza vaccination recruits few new T cells.

Losses at the gene ends were 3 bases for V and 5 bases for J; bases not matched to a gene: 4. CDR1 is SGHVS, CDR2 FNYEAQ, per germline. The CDR3 spans 15 residues. TCRdb ran MiXCR on the RT-PCR reads and lists one entry per CDR3 protein. The data hold more than 400,000 distinct CDR3 sequences, with approximately 11% observed a single time. The rearrangement links TRBV7-6 to TRBJ1-1, with 12 bases identical to TRBD1. This material consisted of PBMCs from blood, taken roughly 47 days after vaccination. The origin of this receptor is a man aged 50 to 59 who received an inactivated influenza vaccine. For the CDR3, the DNA is TGTGCCAGCAGCTTGGGGACAGGGGGCGGGACTGAAGCTTTCTTT. Protein sequence: CASSLGTGGGTEAFF.